This T cell receptor beta chain was profiled in a study of blood T cell repertoires in COVID-19. This clone was counted only a few times. Participants were aged about 18 to 95 years, lived in under 30 US areas, and enrolled virtually. Researchers sorted participants into cohorts using their self-reported clinical history. The CDR3 extends over 13 amino acids. V lost 5 bases, J lost 3 bases, and 11 bases lay in between. Germline loops: CDR1 SGHRS, CDR2 YFSETQ. Sequenced by immunoSEQ multiplex PCR; TCRdb stores in-frame clones only, minus some. The profile shows over 200,000 clones, around nine tenths of them singletons.

Sequenced sample: PBMCs or T cells enriched from blood (not recorded which). This receptor was identified in a man aged 25 to 40 who had recovered from COVID-19. The chain carries TRBV5-1 and TRBJ1-1; D call uncertain. The CDR3 loop is CASRLQEDTEAFF. As DNA, the CDR3 is TGCGCCAGCAGACTCCAGGAAGACACTGAAGCTTTCTTT.